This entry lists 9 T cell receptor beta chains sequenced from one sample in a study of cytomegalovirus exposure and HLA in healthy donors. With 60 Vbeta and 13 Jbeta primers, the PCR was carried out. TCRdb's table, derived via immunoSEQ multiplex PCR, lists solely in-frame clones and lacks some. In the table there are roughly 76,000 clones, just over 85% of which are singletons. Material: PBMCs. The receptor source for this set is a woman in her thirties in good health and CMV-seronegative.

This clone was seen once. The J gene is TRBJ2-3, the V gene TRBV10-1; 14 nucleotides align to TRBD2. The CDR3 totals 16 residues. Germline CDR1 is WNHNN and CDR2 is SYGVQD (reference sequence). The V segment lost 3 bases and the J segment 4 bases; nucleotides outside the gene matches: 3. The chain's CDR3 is CASSEKGLAGADTQYF. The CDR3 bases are TGCGCCAGCAGTGAAAAGGGACTAGCGGGAGCAGATACGCAGTATTTT.

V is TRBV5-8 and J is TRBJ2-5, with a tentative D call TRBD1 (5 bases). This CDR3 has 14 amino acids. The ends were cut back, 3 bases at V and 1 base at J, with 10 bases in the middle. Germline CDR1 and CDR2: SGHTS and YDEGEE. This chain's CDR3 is CASSSNRFQETQYF. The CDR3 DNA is TGTGCCAGCAGCTCAAACAGGTTCCAAGAGACCCAGTACTTC.

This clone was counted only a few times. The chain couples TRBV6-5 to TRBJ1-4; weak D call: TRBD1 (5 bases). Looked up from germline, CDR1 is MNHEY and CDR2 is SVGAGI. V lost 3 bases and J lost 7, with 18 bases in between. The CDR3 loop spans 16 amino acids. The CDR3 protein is CASSYRRQLAIEKLFF. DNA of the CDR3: TGTGCCAGCAGTTATAGGAGACAGCTGGCTATTGAAAAACTGTTTTTT.

The CDR3 bases are TGTGCCAGCAGTCAGGGGACAGGGGGACCCTACGAGCAGTACTTC. Residues: CASSQGTGGPYEQYF. The J gene is TRBJ2-7, the V gene TRBV27; 11 nucleotides match TRBD1. CDR3 length equals 15 residues. V shed 5 bases and J 2 bases; nucleotides not matched to a gene: 5. Germline values: CDR1 MNHEY, CDR2 SMNVEV (reference sequence).

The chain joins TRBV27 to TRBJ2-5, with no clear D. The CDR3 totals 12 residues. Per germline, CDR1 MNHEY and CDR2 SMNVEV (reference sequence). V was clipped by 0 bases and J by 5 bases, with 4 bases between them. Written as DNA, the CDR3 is TGTGCCAGCAGTTTATCCGGGGAGACCCAGTACTTC. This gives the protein CASSLSGETQYF.

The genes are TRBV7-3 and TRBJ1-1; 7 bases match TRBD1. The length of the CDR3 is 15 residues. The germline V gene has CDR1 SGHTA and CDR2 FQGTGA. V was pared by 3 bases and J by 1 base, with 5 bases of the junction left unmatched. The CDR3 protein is CASSLGTAPNTEAFF. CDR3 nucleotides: TGTGCCAGCAGCTTGGGGACAGCTCCGAACACTGAAGCTTTCTTT.

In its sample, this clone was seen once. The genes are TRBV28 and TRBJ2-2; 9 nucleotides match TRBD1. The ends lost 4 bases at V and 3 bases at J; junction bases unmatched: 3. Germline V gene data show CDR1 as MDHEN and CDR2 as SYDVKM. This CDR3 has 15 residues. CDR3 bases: TGTGCCAGCAGTTACAGGGGGCCCCACACCGGGGAGCTGTTTTTT. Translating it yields CASSYRGPHTGELFF.

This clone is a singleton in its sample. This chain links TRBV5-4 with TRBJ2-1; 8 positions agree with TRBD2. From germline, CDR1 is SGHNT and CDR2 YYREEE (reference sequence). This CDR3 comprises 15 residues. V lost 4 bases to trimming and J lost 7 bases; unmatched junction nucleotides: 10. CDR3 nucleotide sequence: TGTGCCAGCAGCCCCACAGCGGGAGACGTTAATGAGCAGTTCTTC. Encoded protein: CASSPTAGDVNEQFF.

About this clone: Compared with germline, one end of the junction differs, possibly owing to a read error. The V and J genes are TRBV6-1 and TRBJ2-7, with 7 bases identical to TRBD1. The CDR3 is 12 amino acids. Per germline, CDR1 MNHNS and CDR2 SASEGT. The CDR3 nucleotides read TGTGCCGGCAGTGGGACAGCCTACGAGCAGTACTTC. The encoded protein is CAGSGTAYEQYF.